Reported below is one T cell receptor beta chain. Its antigen remains unidentified. A junction end diverges from the germline sequence, so it may reflect a read error. Library preparation followed earlier protocols using designated TCR primers. MiXCR was run by TCRdb on the PCR reads, yielding one entry per CDR3 protein. The sample yields around 480,000 distinct CDR3 sequences, around a fifth seen once. This specimen belongs to a study of molecular identifiers for immune sequencing clone quantification. Findings and limits, study-wide: Whereas clones above 20 RNA copies held under 1% of naive-cell molecules, they held over 98% of effector molecules.

The CDR3 runs 17 residues. In germline, CDR1 is KGHSH, CDR2 LQKENI. From about 21,000 to 970,000 sorted cells, naive CD8 libraries were generated with 10%, 30% or 50% RNA. In the sort, naive CD8 T cells were defined as CD8+CD4-CCR7+CD45RA+. The sequenced sample consisted of naive CD8+ T cells from blood, with Jurkat cell RNA spiked in. Indicated subset: FACS-sorted CD8+CD4-CCR7+CD45RA+ naive T cells. This chain connects TRBV18 to TRBJ2-7, with 7 bases fitting TRBD1. The sequence derives from a human donor in good health. Some libraries in this study had Jurkat cell RNA spiked in. The CDR3 DNA reads as TGTGCCAGCCCACCCAATCTCCCCGGGACAGTCACCTACGAGCAGTACTTC. Its protein is CASPPNLPGTVTYEQYF.